This record looks at one TCR beta chain sequence and its context. Its recognized antigen is unknown. No much larger clone is present one base from it, and per-base qualities are unavailable. The library was produced with PCR. The reads were generated on an Illumina HiSeq 2500. To normalize quantification of the TCRbeta repertoire, the TCR libraries were built with molecular barcoding that relied on unique molecular identifiers. Clones were called with MiXCR by TCRdb after fastp trimmed the public reads at Q25, and only in-frame beta chains were retained. Merged by CDR3 protein, the rows form single entries marked with the most common genes and DNA. The sample table contains 780,000 or so distinct CDR3 sequences; only one count was recorded for 16% of them. Clones ranked in the top ten supply 5% of the sample. From the cysteine through the phenylalanine, the CDR3 covers 16 amino acids. The retained sequence is limited to the CDR3, 48 bases, with the frame set at the first base. The germline V and J ends show losses of 5 bases and 2 bases respectively, and no gene match explains 11 bases of the junction. As encoded in the germline V gene (reference sequence), CDR1 is SEHNR while CDR2 is FQNEAQ.

These data come from a study of T-cell reconstitution after alpha-beta-depleted transplantation in children listed by TCRdb under 2016. Regarding the research as a whole: Using TCR repertoire profiling, the study quantitatively followed how T-cell immune reconstitution unfolded in children after TCRalphabeta/CD19-depleted allogeneic hematopoietic cell transplantation.

The paper as a whole reports these results and caveats: Over the following months the frequencies of hyperexpanded clones went down, and after one year T-cell counts and TCRbeta diversity were mostly credited to newly produced T cells. Apparently early alphabetaT-cell count recovery about two months after transplant reportedly relied on only several hundred rapidly expanded clones derived from non-depleted graft cells. In some patients, the high TCRbeta diversity seen at day 60 was put down to recipient T cells and intrathymic progenitors that had survived conditioning.

The intended sense of this specimen's treatment or condition label: allogeneic hematopoietic cell transplantation with graft depleted of TCRalphabeta T cells and CD19 B cells. The transplant recipients were children given TCRalphabeta/CD19-depleted allogeneic hematopoietic cell grafts. The V gene is TRBV7-9 and the J gene is TRBJ2-7; the central 8 bases match TRBD1. The TCR comes from a male patient between 10 and 17 years old who had a stem cell transplant for acute lymphoblastic leukemia, so the T cells may come from the graft donor. The sample here was PBMCs, mostly from graft donor cells, taken 360 days after TCRalphabeta/CD19-depleted stem cell transplant. The nucleotide sequence is TGTGCCAGCAGCCCATGGGGGACAGGTTTACCCTACGAGCAGTACTTC. Its translation reads: CASSPWGTGLPYEQYF.